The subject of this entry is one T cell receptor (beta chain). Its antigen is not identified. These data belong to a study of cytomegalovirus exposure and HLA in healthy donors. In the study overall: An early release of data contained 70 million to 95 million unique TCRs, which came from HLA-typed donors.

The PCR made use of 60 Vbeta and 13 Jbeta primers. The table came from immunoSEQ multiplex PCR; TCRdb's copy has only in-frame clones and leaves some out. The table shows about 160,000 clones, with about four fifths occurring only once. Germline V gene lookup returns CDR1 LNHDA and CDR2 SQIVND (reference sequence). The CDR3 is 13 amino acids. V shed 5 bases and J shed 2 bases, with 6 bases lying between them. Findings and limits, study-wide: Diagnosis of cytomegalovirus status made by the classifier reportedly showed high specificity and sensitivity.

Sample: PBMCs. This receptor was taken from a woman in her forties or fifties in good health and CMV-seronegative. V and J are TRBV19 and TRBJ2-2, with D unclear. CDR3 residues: CASSWANTGELFF. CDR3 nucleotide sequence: TGTGCCAGTAGTTGGGCCAACACCGGGGAGCTGTTTTTT.